This TCR beta chain was recorded in a study of follicular helper T cells after annual influenza vaccination. V was shortened by 8 bases and J by 3 bases, with 11 bases between the two germline ends. Germline CDR1 and CDR2: GTSNPN and SVGIG (reference sequence). This CDR3 comprises 13 residues. The table came from immunoSEQ multiplex PCR; TCRdb's copy has only in-frame clones and leaves some out. The sample holds over 8,500 clones; roughly 80% are singletons and the top ten take about 0.92%. This chain joins TRBV30 and TRBJ1-6, with a tentative D call TRBD1 (5 bases). The TCR originated in an adult who received the influenza vaccine. The sequencing used CXCR5- memory CD4+ T cells sorted from blood, collected 6 weeks after influenza vaccination. Here the CDR3 reads CAGGNSYNSPLHF. DNA of the CDR3: TGTGCCGGGGGGAACAGCTATAATTCACCCCTCCACTTT.